What follows is one T cell receptor (beta chain) and its context. This receptor's antigen is unknown. No base quality values were provided; no much bigger clone lies one nucleotide off. From a lookup of the germline V gene (reference sequence), CDR1 and CDR2 are DFQATT and SNEGSKA. Counted from cysteine to phenylalanine, this CDR3 has 15 amino acids. Solely the CDR3 DNA is kept, with 45 bases framed from the first base. Deletion took 6 bases off V and 0 bases off J, with a span of 17 bases between the germline ends. This entry comes from a study of CD8 T cells in Susac syndrome (dated by TCRdb to about 2019). The study in broad terms: Repertoire sequencing was used to test whether CD8+ T cell activation and differentiation in Susac syndrome was antigen driven.

Overall results and qualifications from the work: The TCR sequencing and HLA analysis was acknowledged to have included a relatively small number of individuals.

RNA was extracted with the RNeasy kit and roughly 0.45 to 1 ug was reverse transcribed using random hexamers. The immunoSEQ multiplex PCR assay, which covers 54 Vbeta and 13 Jbeta segments, was used to amplify TCR beta CDR3 regions. Bias from PCR amplification was corrected by using a synthetic template baseline for primer optimization and for computational correction. Turning to the authors' computational methods: Reads were annotated to V, D and J genes per IMGT and analyzed with immunoSEQ Analyzer, keeping only productive sequences. To calculate clonality, Shannon entropy was normalized by log2 of the number of productive unique sequences and then subtracted from one. For each patient and control, public and private clones were evaluated within the 100 most prevalent clones. Clones were defined as Susac-specific when absent from the healthy and MS cohorts, from roughly 1,100 published viral clones and from other ImmuneACCESS disease sequences. Starting from the raw public reads, TCRdb applied fastp trimming at Q25, assembled clones with MiXCR and retained in-frame beta chains. Rows with a matching CDR3 protein are joined into one entry that keeps the most common DNA and genes. TCRdb assigned the V and J calls; the authors' analysis was not used. The sample contains 150,000 to 200,000 distinct CDR3 sequences, around 96% of them found a single time. 0.085% to 0.12% of the sample is in the top ten clones.

Peripheral blood CD8+ and CD4+ T cells from healthy donors, Susac syndrome patients and multiple sclerosis patients were profiled by high-throughput TCR beta sequencing. Healthy donors were included as age- and sex-matched controls. Bulk CD8+ and CD4+ T cells were purified magnetically by negative isolation, whereas CD8+ TEMRA cells were enriched by FACS. Blood was collected in EDTA tubes and processed within 24 hours, with PBMCs isolated through density gradient centrifugation. PBMCs intended for TCR sequencing were cryopreserved in liquid nitrogen and were subsequently thawed in a 37 degrees C water bath. Purity of sorted or isolated CD4+, CD8+ and CD8+ TEMRA cells was at least 90%.

This clonotype originated in a human donor in good health. The chain couples TRBV20-1 to TRBJ2-5; tentative D gene TRBD2, with 5 bases matching. Input material: CD4+ T cells from PBMCs. The CDR3 protein sequence reads: CSAKIGLANQETQYF. Read as DNA, the sequence is TGCAGTGCCAAGATAGGGCTAGCCAACCAAGAGACCCAGTACTTC.